What follows are 20 T cell receptor beta chains derived from one specimen sequenced in a study of blood T cells in healthy people across ages (dated by TCRdb to the mid-2010s). Library preparation used 5' RACE. TCRdb records Illumina HiSeq 2500 as the sequencer. A second PCR of 7 to 11 cycles was run with a J-beta primer mix and a sample-barcoded 5' primer. The raw public reads went through TCRdb reprocessing: fastp at Q25, MiXCR clone calling, in-frame beta chains kept. CDR3 protein sequences are deduplicated, and each keeps its most common genes and DNA. This sample comprises 800,000 to 1,000,000 distinct CDR3 sequences, approximately 49% of them detected only once. 10% to 15% of the sample comes from the top ten. What was sequenced was blood. The receptors originated from a man aged 25-45 years in good health.

The V and J genes are TRBV28 and TRBJ1-2, with D tentatively TRBD1 (5 bases). Germline V gene data show CDR1 as MDHEN and CDR2 as SYDVKM. The CDR3 runs 15 residues. V shed 10 bases and J shed 0 bases, with 18 bases lying between them. The CDR3 DNA is TGTGCCACCAGGGAGGCGACATCTGCTAACTATGGCTACACCTTC. This codes for CATREATSANYGYTF.

The table lists this clonotype with a few counts. The gene calls are TRBV28 and TRBJ2-7; 8 bases fit TRBD2. This CDR3 has 12 amino acids. The trim removed 10 bases at V and 4 bases at J, leaving 6 bases unmatched. Per germline, CDR1 MDHEN and CDR2 SYDVKM. CDR3 sequence reads: CATGGAGYEQYF. In nucleotides, the CDR3 is TGTGCCACGGGGGGGGCTGGGTACGAGCAGTACTTC.

The V gene is TRBV19, the J gene TRBJ2-3, with a tentative D call TRBD2 (6 bases). CDR1 is LNHDA and CDR2 is SQIVND in the germline V gene (reference sequence). Trimming removed 8 bases at V and 1 base at J, with 13 bases between. The CDR3 is 14 residues long. The DNA of the CDR3 is TGTGCCAGTTCTATGAGGAGGGGCACAGATACGCAGTATTTT. This encodes CASSMRRGTDTQYF.

This chain joins TRBV6-6 and TRBJ2-5; possibly TRBD2 for D (5 bases). V lost 0 bases, J lost 0 bases, and 14 bases lay in between. Germline V gives CDR1 MNHNY, CDR2 SVGAGI (reference sequence). The CDR3 runs to 17 residues. CDR3 amino acids: CASSYSTIQAHQETQYF. CDR3 coding DNA: TGTGCCAGCAGTTACTCGACTATCCAGGCACACCAAGAGACCCAGTACTTC.

The chain couples TRBV28 to TRBJ2-1; D is unclear. This CDR3 is built from 12 residues. CDR1 is MDHEN and CDR2 is SYDVKM in the germline V gene. V gave up 1 base and J gave up 10 bases, with 8 bases separating them. The CDR3 protein is CASSLSLREQFF. The CDR3 coding sequence is TGTGCCAGCAGTTTATCCCTCCGGGAGCAGTTCTTC. The full variable domain, completed using reference TRBV28 and TRBJ2-1, is DVKVTQSSRYLVKRTGEKVFLECVQDMDHENMFWYRQDPGLGLRLIYFSYDVKMKEKGDIPEGYSVSREKKERFSLILESASTNQTSMYLCASSLSLREQFFGPGTRLTVL.

The J gene is TRBJ2-3, the V gene TRBV4-2, with TRBD2 matching over 11 bases. The CDR3 loop spans 16 amino acids. The trim removed 0 bases at V and 4 bases at J, leaving 3 bases unmatched. Germline assignment: CDR1 LGHNA and CDR2 YNFKEQ. The CDR3 reads CASSQDSGGASDTQYF. Written as DNA, the CDR3 is TGTGCCAGCAGCCAAGATAGCGGGGGGGCATCAGATACGCAGTATTTT.

The chain couples TRBV20-1 to TRBJ2-7; D remains ambiguous. The CDR3 totals 14 residues. Trimming removed 3 bases from V and 4 bases from J, with 16 bases in between. The germline V gene encodes CDR1 DFQATT and CDR2 SNEGSKA (reference sequence). This CDR3 is CSARGRFGTYEQYF. CDR3 DNA: TGCAGTGCTAGGGGCAGGTTTGGCACTTACGAGCAGTACTTC.

CDR3 nucleotide sequence: TGTGCCAGCAGTCCCCCCCTAGCGGGGGGTAGGCATGAGCAGTTCTTC. This gives the protein CASSPPLAGGRHEQFF. The chain uses TRBV28 and TRBJ2-1, with TRBD2 matching over 11 bases. CDR1 and CDR2 (germline): MDHEN, SYDVKM. The CDR3 runs 16 residues. Germline trimming cut 5 bases from V and 8 bases from J; bases unmatched to any gene: 11.

This clonotype was counted between two and nine times. The V call is TRBV20-1, the J call TRBJ1-1; D remains unclear. Germline CDR1 reads DFQATT; CDR2 reads SNEGSKA (reference sequence). Trimming took 5 bases from V and 8 from J, leaving 9 bases between them. CDR3 size: 10 residues. This chain's CDR3 is CSARTWEAFF. DNA for the CDR3: TGCAGTGCTCGAACCTGGGAAGCTTTCTTT.

This clonotype was seen a single time. The rearrangement joins TRBV3-1 to TRBJ1-4, with a weak D call TRBD1 (5 bases). The germline CDR1 and CDR2 sequences are LGHDT and YNNKEL (reference sequence). CDR3 length: 13 residues. V was pared by 9 bases and J by 6 bases, with 14 bases between. The CDR3 is CARNGQGHEKLFF. The CDR3 DNA follows: TGTGCCAGAAATGGGCAGGGTCATGAAAAACTGTTTTTT.

CDR3 nucleotides: TGTGCCAGCAGCAGACAGACAGGGAACGAGCAGTACTTC. Its protein is CASSRQTGNEQYF. The V call is TRBV7-8, the J call TRBJ2-7; 7 nucleotides match TRBD1. This CDR3 has 13 residues. Trimming at V came to 5 bases and at J to 5 bases, leaving 6 bases not matched to a gene. The germline V gene has CDR1 SGHVS and CDR2 FQNEAQ.

In the case of this clonotype: One end of the junction fails to match germline, which may point to a read error. The rearrangement uses TRBV12-3 or TRBV12-4 and TRBJ2-1, with D perhaps TRBD2 (5 bases). The CDR3 is made up of 15 amino acids. Here the CDR3 reads CASSLRLADYSEQFF. The CDR3 coding sequence is TGTGCCAGCAGTTTAAGGCTAGCTGACTACAGTGAGCAGTTCTTC.

J is TRBJ2-1 and V is TRBV5-6; possibly TRBD1 or TRBD2 for D (5 bases each). V was shortened by 2 bases and J by 7 bases, with 22 bases between the two germline ends. The CDR3 runs 17 residues. Looked up from germline, CDR1 is SGHDT and CDR2 is YYEEEE. The CDR3 DNA follows: TGTGCCAGCAGCTTCCTTGAGTGGGACCGCCGGGTGAATGAGCAGTTCTTC. Its translation is CASSFLEWDRRVNEQFF.

This clonotype has only one observation. V is TRBV12-3 or TRBV12-4 and J is TRBJ1-2, with D tentatively TRBD1 (5 bases). The CDR3 has 14 residues. V lost 7 bases and J lost 9, with 21 bases in between. The CDR3 DNA is TGTGCCAGCACCCAATCCGGGACTAGGAGTAGCTACACCTTC. This codes for CASTQSGTRSSYTF.

This clonotype was counted once. The chain employs TRBV20-1 and TRBJ2-1; TRBD2 matches at 13 bases. The germline gives CDR1 DFQATT, CDR2 SNEGSKA (reference sequence). Trimming at V came to 1 base and at J to 12 bases, leaving 24 bases not matched to a gene. The CDR3 contains 20 residues. The CDR3 coding sequence is TGCAGTGCTAGAGCCCCCTCCGGGACTAGCGGGGTAAGGGGCACAGATACGCAGTTCTTC. This codes for CSARAPSGTSGVRGTDTQFF.

The V call is TRBV20-1, the J call TRBJ2-1; no clear D gene. The length of the CDR3 is 13 residues. In germline, CDR1 is DFQATT, CDR2 SNEGSKA (reference sequence). V was trimmed by 3 bases and J by 4 bases, leaving 10 bases between them. In DNA, the CDR3 is TGCAGTGCTAGTCTCCTGGATTACAATGAGCAGTTCTTC. It translates to CSASLLDYNEQFF.

DNA of the CDR3: TGCAGTGCTAGACCGCCGGGGTTATTGAACAATGAGCAGTTCTTC. Translated: CSARPPGLLNNEQFF. The rearrangement joins TRBV20-1 to TRBJ2-1; D possibly corresponds to TRBD2 (5 bases). The V gene's germline CDR1 is DFQATT and CDR2 SNEGSKA (reference sequence). CDR3 length: 15 residues. Trimming took 2 bases from V and 5 from J, leaving 16 bases between them.

The V gene is TRBV3-1, the J gene TRBJ2-1, with D perhaps given as TRBD1 or TRBD2 (6 bases each). Trimming shortened V by 6 bases and J by 0 bases, and 15 bases separated the two germline ends. From germline, CDR1 is LGHDT and CDR2 YNNKEL (reference sequence). This CDR3 has 16 amino acids. This chain's CDR3 is CASSLLGGRSYNEQFF. The CDR3 DNA follows: TGTGCCAGCAGTCTCCTCGGGGGCCGCTCCTACAATGAGCAGTTCTTC.

This clonotype was seen only once. This chain joins TRBV29-1 and TRBJ1-5; a possible D gene is TRBD1 (5 bases). Between the trimmed V and J ends, which lost 4 bases and 7 bases, there was a span of 20 bases. The CDR3 covers 15 residues. Germline V gene lookup returns CDR1 SQVTM and CDR2 ANQGSEA. The CDR3 reads CSVGEGQSGGQPQHF. DNA for the CDR3: TGCAGCGTTGGGGAAGGACAATCGGGCGGGCAGCCCCAGCATTTT.

This clonotype was seen a handful of times. The chain employs TRBV12-3 or TRBV12-4 and TRBJ2-3, with D unresolved. V lost 6 bases and J lost 1, with 8 bases in between. This CDR3 comprises 13 residues. Here the CDR3 reads CASRSLGTDTQYF. Written as DNA, the CDR3 is TGTGCCAGCAGGTCCTTGGGCACAGATACGCAGTATTTT.